The source of this T cell receptor beta chain is a study of CD8 T cells in Susac syndrome (dated by TCRdb to between 2018 and 2021). Turning to the overall study: Among the sequenced Susac syndrome patients, over five had clinically active disease and roughly 8 were in clinical remission. The study compared CD8+ T cell repertoire clonality among 12 healthy donors, around 14 Susac syndrome patients and roughly 15 multiple sclerosis patients. The study used repertoire sequencing to test whether antigen drove CD8+ T cell activation and differentiation in Susac syndrome. Susac syndrome patients were therapy-naive, on corticosteroids (some also receiving IVIg), or on IVIg alone at blood withdrawal.

RNA was extracted with the RNeasy kit and 0.5 to 1 ug was reverse transcribed using random hexamers. The immunoSEQ multiplex PCR assay, covering 54 Vbeta and 13 Jbeta segments, was used to amplify TCR beta CDR3 regions. To correct PCR amplification bias, a synthetic template baseline was used for both primer optimization and computational correction. Per the source publication's procedure: Reads were assigned to V, D and J genes according to IMGT and analyzed in immunoSEQ Analyzer, with only productive sequences retained. Clonality was computed as one minus Shannon entropy normalized by log2 of the number of productive unique sequences. Public and private clones were assessed among the 100 most prevalent clones of each patient and control. A clone was defined as Susac-specific if it was absent from the healthy and MS cohorts, from some 980 published viral clones and from other ImmuneACCESS disease sequences. Using fastp trimming at Q25 and MiXCR clonotype assembly, TCRdb reanalyzed the public sequencing data and kept in-frame beta chains. Here each entry gathers all rows of one CDR3 protein and keeps the most common genes and DNA. These V and J calls originate from TCRdb's pipeline instead of the authors' own analysis. The sample table lists about 130,000 distinct CDR3 sequences, roughly 94% of them with a count of one. Together, the top ten hold about 0.18% of the sample.

Peripheral blood CD8+ and CD4+ T cells from healthy donors, Susac syndrome patients and multiple sclerosis patients were profiled by high-throughput TCR beta sequencing. Susac syndrome patients met recently defined diagnostic criteria for definite or probable disease. Bulk CD8+ and CD4+ T cells were purified by magnetic negative isolation, whereas CD8+ TEMRA cells were enriched by FACS. Blood was collected in EDTA tubes and processed within 24 hours, with PBMCs isolated through density gradient centrifugation. PBMCs intended for TCR sequencing were frozen in liquid nitrogen and were later thawed in a 37 degrees C water bath. A purity of at least 90% was achieved for sorted or isolated CD4+, CD8+ and CD8+ TEMRA cells. Results and caveats for the whole study, not just this receptor: The study acknowledged that relatively few individuals were included in the TCR sequencing and HLA analysis. Sixteen Susac-specific public clones were identified in the total CD8+ repertoire, and five or six Susac-specific public clones were identified in the CD8+ TEMRA repertoire. Susac syndrome CD8+ repertoires showed clonal expansion, highest in CD8+ TEMRA cells and greater in clinically active than remitting patients.

CDR1 and CDR2 are drawn from the germline V gene (reference sequence): SEHNR, FQNEAQ. Trimming removed 1 base from V and 5 bases from J, leaving 11 bases between the germline ends. The CDR3 runs 15 amino acids, cysteine and phenylalanine included. The DNA shown is the 45-base CDR3, in frame from base 1. Details on this clonotype: Its cognate antigen has yet to be identified. No clone much larger than this one lies a single base away; base qualities are absent.

The sample consisted of CD8+ T cells from PBMCs. This receptor was obtained from a human donor with Susac syndrome. This chain is built from TRBV7-9 and TRBJ1-4; the D segment cannot be called with confidence. The nucleotides read TGTGCCAGCAGCTTAGTTTCCCTTTGGAATGAAAAACTGTTTTTT. It translates as CASSLVSLWNEKLFF.